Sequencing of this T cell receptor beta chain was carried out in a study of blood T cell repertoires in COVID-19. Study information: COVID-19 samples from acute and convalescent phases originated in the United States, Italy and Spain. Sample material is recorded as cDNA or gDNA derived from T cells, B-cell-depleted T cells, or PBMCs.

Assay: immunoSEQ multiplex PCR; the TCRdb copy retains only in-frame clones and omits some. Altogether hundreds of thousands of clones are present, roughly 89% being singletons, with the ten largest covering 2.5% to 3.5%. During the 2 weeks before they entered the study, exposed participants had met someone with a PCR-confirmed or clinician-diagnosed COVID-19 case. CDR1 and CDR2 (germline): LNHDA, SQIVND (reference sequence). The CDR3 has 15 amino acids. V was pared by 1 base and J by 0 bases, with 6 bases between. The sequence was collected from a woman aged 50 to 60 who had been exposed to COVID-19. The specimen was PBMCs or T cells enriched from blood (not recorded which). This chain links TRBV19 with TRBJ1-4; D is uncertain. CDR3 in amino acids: CASSIGVATNEKLFF. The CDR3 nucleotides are TGTGCCAGTAGTATAGGAGTTGCAACTAATGAAAAACTGTTTTTT.